This T cell receptor beta chain was documented in a study of immune evolution from preneoplasia to lung adenocarcinoma. Assay used: immunoSEQ multiplex PCR; TCRdb lists only in-frame clones, some missing. The repertoire has about 9,100 clones, approximately 78% of them found once; the top ten carry about 3%. Per the germline V gene, CDR1 is SGDLS and CDR2 is YYNGEE. V shed 3 bases, J shed 7 bases, and the junction held 7 bases outside the gene matches. The CDR3 has 15 amino acids. The V call is TRBV9, the J call TRBJ2-1, with TRBD2 matching 10 bases. The receptor comes from a person aged 65 to 85 with lung adenocarcinoma. The sequencing input was FFPE lung adenocarcinoma in situ tissue. Here the CDR3 DNA reads TGTGCCAGCAGCGCCTCTAGCGGGGGTCAGAATGAGCAGTTCTTC. Its translation is CASSASSGGQNEQFF.